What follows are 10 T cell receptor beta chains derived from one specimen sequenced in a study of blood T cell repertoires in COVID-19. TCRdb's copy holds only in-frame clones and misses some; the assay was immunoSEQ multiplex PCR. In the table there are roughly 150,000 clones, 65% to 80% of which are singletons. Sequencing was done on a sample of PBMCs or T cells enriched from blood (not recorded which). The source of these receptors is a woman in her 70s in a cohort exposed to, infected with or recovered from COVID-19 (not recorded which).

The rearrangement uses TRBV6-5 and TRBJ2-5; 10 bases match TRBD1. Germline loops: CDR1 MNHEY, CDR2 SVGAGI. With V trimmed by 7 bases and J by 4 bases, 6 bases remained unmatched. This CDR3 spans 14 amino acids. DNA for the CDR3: TGTGCCAGCAAAACCGGGACAGGGGTAGAGACCCAGTACTTC. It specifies CASKTGTGVETQYF.

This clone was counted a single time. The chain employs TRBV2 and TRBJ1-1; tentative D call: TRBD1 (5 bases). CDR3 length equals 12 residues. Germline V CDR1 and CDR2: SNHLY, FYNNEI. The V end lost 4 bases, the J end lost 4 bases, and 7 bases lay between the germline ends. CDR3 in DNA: TGTGCCAGCAGTGTAGGGGTCACTGAAGCTTTCTTT. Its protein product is CASSVGVTEAFF.

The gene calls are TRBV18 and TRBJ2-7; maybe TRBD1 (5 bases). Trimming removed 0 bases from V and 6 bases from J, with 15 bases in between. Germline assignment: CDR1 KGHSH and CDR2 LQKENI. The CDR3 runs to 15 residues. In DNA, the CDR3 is TGTGCCAGCTCACCACCGGCTAGGGCAGGGTTCGAGCAGTACTTC. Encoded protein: CASSPPARAGFEQYF.

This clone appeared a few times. The CDR3 loop reads CASSRGYTEAFF. The CDR3 DNA reads as TGTGCCAGCAGCAGGGGCTACACTGAAGCTTTCTTT. This chain joins TRBV7-2 and TRBJ1-1, with D possibly matching TRBD1 (5 bases). The CDR3 is 12 amino acids. V lost 5 bases and J 3 bases, leaving 7 bases between the germline ends. Germline CDR1 and CDR2: SGHTA and FQGNSA.

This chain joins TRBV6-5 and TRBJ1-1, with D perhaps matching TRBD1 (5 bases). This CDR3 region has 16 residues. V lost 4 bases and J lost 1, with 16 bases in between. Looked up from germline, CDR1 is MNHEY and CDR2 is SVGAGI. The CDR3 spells CASSSAQSGTNTEAFF. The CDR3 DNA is TGTGCCAGCAGTTCCGCGCAGAGCGGGACGAACACTGAAGCTTTCTTT.

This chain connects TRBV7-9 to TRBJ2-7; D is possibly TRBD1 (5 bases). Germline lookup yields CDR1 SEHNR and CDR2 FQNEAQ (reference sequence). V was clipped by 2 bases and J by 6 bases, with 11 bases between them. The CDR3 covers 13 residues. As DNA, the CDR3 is TGTGCCAGCAGCTTAATTGGGGCAGGCGAGCAGTACTTC. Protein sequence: CASSLIGAGEQYF.

DNA for the CDR3: TGTGCCAGCAGCCTTCTCGGCGGGAGATTCGGAACCGGGGAGCTGTTTTTT. This gives the protein CASSLLGGRFGTGELFF. The V call is TRBV7-9, the J call TRBJ2-2, with TRBD2 matching 7 bases. V lost 5 bases and J lost 5; bases outside the gene matches: 14. The CDR3 spans 17 residues. Germline assignment: CDR1 SEHNR and CDR2 FQNEAQ (reference sequence).

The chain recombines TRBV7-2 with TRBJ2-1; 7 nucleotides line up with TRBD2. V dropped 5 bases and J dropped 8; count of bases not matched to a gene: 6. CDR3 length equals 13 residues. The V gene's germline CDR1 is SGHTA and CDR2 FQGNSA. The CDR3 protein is CASSQSGIDEQFF. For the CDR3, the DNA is TGTGCCAGCAGCCAAAGCGGGATAGATGAGCAGTTCTTC.

Here the CDR3 DNA reads TGTGCCACCAGCAGAGATTCGGACAACTCCTACGAGCAGTACTTC. It yields the protein CATSRDSDNSYEQYF. J is TRBJ2-7 and V is TRBV15; TRBD1 might be the D (5 bases). This CDR3 is built from 15 residues. Deletions cut 0 bases from V and 0 bases from J, with 9 bases between. Germline lookup yields CDR1 LNHNV and CDR2 YYDKDF (reference sequence).

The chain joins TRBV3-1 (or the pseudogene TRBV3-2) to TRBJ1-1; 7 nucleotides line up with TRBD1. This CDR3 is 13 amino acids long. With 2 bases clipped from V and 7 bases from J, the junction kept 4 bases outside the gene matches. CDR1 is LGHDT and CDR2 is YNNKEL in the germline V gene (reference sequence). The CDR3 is CASSQIGTDEAFF. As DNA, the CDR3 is TGTGCCAGCAGCCAAATCGGGACAGATGAAGCTTTCTTT.